These 32 T cell receptor beta chains were all obtained from the same sample, sequenced in a study of cytomegalovirus exposure and HLA in healthy donors. Repertoires were generated with immunoSEQ multiplex PCR, while TCRdb's copy carries only in-frame clones and drops some. The sample contains around 300,000 clones, about 86% of which appear only once. Sequenced input: PBMCs. These receptors were collected from a woman aged 18 to 35 in good health and CMV-seronegative.

The chain combines TRBV9 with TRBJ2-2; 7 bases are a match to TRBD2. Looked up from germline, CDR1 is SGDLS and CDR2 is YYNGEE. Trimming at V came to 0 bases and at J to 5 bases, leaving 7 bases not matched to a gene. CDR3 length: 16 amino acids. The CDR3 loop reads CASSVEASGRTGELFF. DNA of the CDR3: TGTGCCAGCAGCGTAGAAGCTAGCGGTCGGACCGGGGAGCTGTTTTTT.

In DNA, the CDR3 is TGTGCCAGCAGCCCAGACCCAGGGGGGATTAACTATGGCTACACCTTC. It is translated as CASSPDPGGINYGYTF. The chain links TRBV9 to TRBJ1-2, with 7 bases identical to TRBD1. There are 16 residues in the CDR3. V trimming: 4 bases; J trimming: 1 base; junction bases outside the gene matches: 10. Germline loops: CDR1 SGDLS, CDR2 YYNGEE.

This rearrangement joins TRBV14 to TRBJ2-7; D is uncertain. Deletions cut 1 base from V and 1 base from J, with 8 bases between. This CDR3 contains 14 residues. From germline, CDR1 is SGHDN and CDR2 FVKESK. This CDR3 is CASSQGAGSYEQYF. CDR3 nucleotides: TGTGCCAGCAGCCAAGGAGCTGGTTCCTACGAGCAGTACTTC.

The chain is built from TRBV6-5 and TRBJ2-7, with a tentative D call TRBD2 (6 bases). Germline V gene data show CDR1 as MNHEY and CDR2 as SVGAGI. Trimming shortened V by 8 bases and J by 0 bases, and 11 bases separated the two germline ends. The CDR3 is 13 amino acids. The CDR3 nucleotides are TGTGCCAGCTTGGGCGGGAACTCCTACGAGCAGTACTTC. Translation: CASLGGNSYEQYF.

In this sample, this clone turned up once. The chain has TRBV4-3 and TRBJ2-4; D gene unclear. CDR3 size: 15 residues. The germline gives CDR1 LGHNA, CDR2 YSLEER. V was clipped by 0 bases and J by 6 bases, with 12 bases between them. CDR3 sequence (DNA): TGCGCCAGCAGCCAAGAAGACCTAGTCGGAAACATTCAGTACTTC. This codes for CASSQEDLVGNIQYF.

The chain joins TRBV7-2 to TRBJ1-5, with 8 nucleotides matching TRBD1. The CDR3 runs 15 residues. The junction had 3 bases not matched to a gene; V was cut back by 1 base and J by 4 bases. Germline CDR1 SGHTA, CDR2 FQGNSA. The CDR3 nucleotides read TGTGCCAGCAGCTTAGGAAGGACAGGGAATCAGCCCCAGCATTTT. Translated, it gives CASSLGRTGNQPQHF.

This chain uses TRBV4-3 with TRBJ2-2, with 10 bases fitting TRBD1. Germline V lookup: CDR1 LGHNA, CDR2 YSLEER. The J segment lost 5 bases and the V segment lost 9 bases, leaving 6 bases of the junction unmatched. The CDR3 sequence is 14 residues long. The CDR3 loop is CASREGQGTGELFF. CDR3 DNA: TGCGCCAGTCGCGAGGGACAGGGGACCGGGGAGCTGTTTTTT.

This clone has a single count. V and J are TRBV27 and TRBJ1-1; TRBD1 matches at 7 bases. Germline V gives CDR1 MNHEY, CDR2 SMNVEV (reference sequence). J gave up 4 bases and V 2 bases, and 16 bases lay outside the gene matches. The CDR3 contains 18 residues. For the CDR3, the DNA is TGTGCCAGCAGTTTAAGGAGGCAGGGGGAGACTAGGGGCACTGAAGCTTTCTTT. Its translation is CASSLRRQGETRGTEAFF.

The chain recombines TRBV13 with TRBJ2-7, with 8 bases matching TRBD1. V dropped 1 base and J dropped 1; count of bases not matched to a gene: 3. The CDR3 has 15 residues. Germline CDR1 reads PRHDT; CDR2 reads FYEKMQ (reference sequence). CDR3 loop: CASSLARTGSYEQYF. The CDR3 DNA reads TGTGCCAGCAGCTTAGCCCGGACAGGGTCCTACGAGCAGTACTTC.

V and J are TRBV11-2 and TRBJ2-7; maybe TRBD1 (5 bases). In germline, CDR1 is SGHAT, CDR2 FQNNGV. V gave up 1 base and J gave up 1 base, with 8 bases separating them. The CDR3 contains 14 residues. This chain's CDR3 is CASSLVQGSYEQYF. The CDR3 region has the DNA TGTGCCAGCAGCTTAGTCCAGGGTTCCTACGAGCAGTACTTC.

The rearrangement joins TRBV18 to TRBJ2-1, with TRBD2 as a possible D gene (6 bases). The CDR3 consists of 11 residues. Germline V gives CDR1 KGHSH, CDR2 LQKENI. DNA of the CDR3: TGTACCGGGGGAGAGGACAATGAGCAGTTCTTC. Its protein product is CTGGEDNEQFF.

This rearrangement joins TRBV11-2 to TRBJ2-5; 8 nucleotides match TRBD2. With V trimmed by 1 base and J by 5 bases, 3 bases remained unmatched. The CDR3 contains 14 residues. CDR1 is SGHAT and CDR2 is FQNNGV in the germline V gene. The CDR3 DNA sequence: TGTGCCAGCAGCTTAGTCGGGAGGGAGGAGACCCAGTACTTC. As protein: CASSLVGREETQYF.

Regarding this clone: This specimen includes other DNA sequences encoding the same CDR3. This chain links TRBV4-3 with TRBJ2-7; D may be TRBD1 (6 bases). Trimming pared 0 bases from V and 4 bases from J, leaving 10 bases between. Germline CDR1 and CDR2: LGHNA and YSLEER. The CDR3 contains 14 residues. CDR3 DNA: TGCGCCAGCAGCCAAGATCGGACAGCTTACGAGCAGTACTTC. The encoded protein is CASSQDRTAYEQYF.

J is TRBJ2-3 and V is TRBV30, with D uncertain. CDR1 and CDR2 from the germline V gene are GTSNPN and SVGIG (reference sequence). The V and J ends lost 1 base and 7 bases respectively, with 9 bases between them. CDR3 size: 12 residues. The CDR3 sequence is CAWSADTHTQYF. As DNA, the CDR3 is TGTGCCTGGAGTGCCGACACCCATACGCAGTATTTT.

This chain joins TRBV2 and TRBJ2-7; a weak D match, TRBD1 (6 bases). Between the trimmed V and J ends, which lost 4 bases and 0 bases, there was a span of 13 bases. In germline, CDR1 is SNHLY, CDR2 FYNNEI. The CDR3 totals 15 residues. The CDR3 reads CASSVGQSFSYEQYF. The CDR3 DNA is TGTGCCAGCAGTGTAGGACAGTCTTTCTCCTACGAGCAGTACTTC.

The V and J genes are TRBV28 and TRBJ2-6; no reliable D call. The CDR3 has 16 residues. Deletions cut 5 bases from V and 0 bases from J, with 11 bases between. From germline, CDR1 is MDHEN and CDR2 SYDVKM. The CDR3 spells CASSIGEASGANVLTF. The DNA for the CDR3 is TGTGCCAGCAGTATTGGAGAGGCCTCTGGGGCCAACGTCCTGACTTTC.

The genes are TRBV5-1 and TRBJ2-7; TRBD2 is a possible D gene (5 bases). Per germline, CDR1 SGHRS and CDR2 YFSETQ. Trimming removed 6 bases at V and 4 bases at J, with 20 bases between. The CDR3 is 15 amino acids. CDR3 coding DNA: TGCGCCAGCAACCCCGGTGCGGGTACCTCTTACGAGCAGTACTTC. It translates to CASNPGAGTSYEQYF.

This chain uses TRBV7-9 with TRBJ2-3; 10 positions agree with TRBD2. Trimming took 1 base from V and 5 from J; bases not matched to a gene: 12. Per the germline V gene, CDR1 is SEHNR and CDR2 is FQNEAQ (reference sequence). There are 18 residues in the CDR3. The CDR3 region is CASSLVGSGRQGRDTQYF. The CDR3 region has the DNA TGTGCCAGCAGCTTAGTTGGTAGCGGGAGGCAGGGGAGAGATACGCAGTATTTT. The full variable domain, in which reference TRBV7-9 and TRBJ2-3 provide the parts outside the CDR3, is DTGVSQNPRHKITKRGQNVTFRCDPISEHNRLYWYRQTLGQGPEFLTYFQNEAQLEKSRLLSDRFSAERPKGSFSTLEIQRTEQGDSAMYLCASSLVGSGRQGRDTQYFGPGTRLTVL.

The rearrangement links TRBV13 to TRBJ2-3; 7 nucleotides line up with TRBD1. CDR3 length equals 13 residues. Germline assignment: CDR1 PRHDT and CDR2 FYEKMQ (reference sequence). The J segment lost 12 bases and the V segment lost 2 bases, leaving 8 bases of the junction unmatched. The CDR3 sequence: CASSLKGGGPQYF. CDR3 nucleotide sequence: TGTGCCAGCAGCTTAAAAGGGGGCGGGCCTCAGTATTTT.

The CDR3 loop is CASTYGGPGYGYTF. The CDR3 nucleotides read TGCGCCAGCACCTACGGGGGGCCGGGCTATGGCTACACCTTC. The V call is TRBV5-1, the J call TRBJ1-2; a possible D gene is TRBD1 (6 bases). The CDR3 contains 14 residues. The V gene's germline CDR1 is SGHRS and CDR2 YFSETQ. Trimming shortened V by 6 bases and J by 4 bases, and 16 bases separated the two germline ends.

J is TRBJ1-5 and V is TRBV7-2; TRBD1 matches at 7 bases. The CDR3 has 15 amino acids. Germline-derived CDR1 and CDR2 are SGHTA and FQGNSA. V shed 5 bases, J shed 9 bases, and the junction held 13 bases outside the gene matches. The CDR3 coding sequence is TGTGCCAGCAGCCCAGGGACAGCGTTTTTATGGCCCCAGCATTTT. Translated: CASSPGTAFLWPQHF.

This chain connects TRBV7-8 to TRBJ1-1; 7 bases map to TRBD1. Germline assignment: CDR1 SGHVS and CDR2 FQNEAQ. Trimming removed 0 bases from V and 1 base from J; junction bases left unmatched: 8. The CDR3 runs 17 residues. CDR3 bases: TGTGCCAGCAGCTTAGCGCGCCCAGGGGGGCAGAACACTGAAGCTTTCTTT. Translating gives CASSLARPGGQNTEAFF.

The chain combines TRBV19 with TRBJ2-5; weak D call: TRBD1 (6 bases). V shed 6 bases and J shed 1 base, with 9 bases lying between them. The germline V gene has CDR1 LNHDA and CDR2 SQIVND (reference sequence). CDR3 length: 13 residues. CDR3 DNA: TGTGCCAGTAGCCGAGGGGGCCAAGAGACCCAGTACTTC. It codes for CASSRGGQETQYF.

The chain employs TRBV5-1 and TRBJ2-7; 10 positions agree with TRBD1. The V gene's germline CDR1 is SGHRS and CDR2 YFSETQ. With 1 base clipped from V and 0 bases from J, the junction kept 1 base outside the gene matches. This CDR3 is built from 15 residues. In DNA form, the CDR3 reads TGCGCCAGCAGCTTGCGACAGGGGGCCTCCTACGAGCAGTACTTC. It specifies CASSLRQGASYEQYF. Combining the CDR3 with reference TRBV5-1 and TRBJ2-7 gives the whole variable domain KAGVTQTPRYLIKTRGQQVTLSCSPISGHRSVSWYQQTPGQGLQFLFEYFSETQRNKGNFPGRFSGRQFSNSRSEMNVSTLELGDSALYLCASSLRQGASYEQYFGPGTRLTVT.

This chain's CDR3 is CASSDWGDGYTF. CDR3 sequence (DNA): TGTGCCAGCAGTGACTGGGGGGATGGCTACACCTTC. The gene calls are TRBV25-1 and TRBJ1-2; D perhaps matches TRBD1 (5 bases). Deletions cut 3 bases from V and 6 bases from J, with 8 bases between. The germline gives CDR1 MGHDK, CDR2 SYGVNS. This CDR3 has 12 amino acids.

A single count supports this clone. This rearrangement joins TRBV29-1 to TRBJ1-1; D is undetermined. Trimming cost V 7 bases and J 3 bases, with 6 bases left between them. The CDR3 sequence is 10 residues long. From germline, CDR1 is SQVTM and CDR2 ANQGSEA. The CDR3 DNA follows: TGCAGCGGCGTGGACACTGAAGCTTTCTTT. It translates to CSGVDTEAFF. The full variable domain, completed using reference TRBV29-1 and TRBJ1-1, is SAVISQKPSRDICQRGTSLTIQCQVDSQVTMMFWYRQQPGQSLTLIATANQGSEATYESGFVIDKFPISRPNLTFSTLTVSNMSPEDSSIYLCSGVDTEAFFGQGTRLTVV.

This chain joins TRBV18 and TRBJ1-1; no clear D gene. There are 15 residues in the CDR3. V lost 3 bases to trimming and J lost 6 bases, with 17 bases between them. The germline V gene encodes CDR1 KGHSH and CDR2 LQKENI. As DNA, the CDR3 is TGTGCCAGCTCACCCCCACCCGGGATTGCAGCTGAAGCTTTCTTT. Protein sequence: CASSPPPGIAAEAFF.

The chain links TRBV7-9 to TRBJ1-1, with 9 nucleotides matching TRBD1. The CDR3 runs to 16 residues. CDR1 is SEHNR and CDR2 is FQNEAQ in the germline V gene (reference sequence). Losses at the gene ends were 5 bases for V and 3 bases for J; bases not matched to a gene: 10. The CDR3 DNA reads as TGTGCCAGCAGCCCCGTCGTGTACAGGGGGCACACTGAAGCTTTCTTT. Protein sequence: CASSPVVYRGHTEAFF.

The chain recombines TRBV9 with TRBJ2-7; TRBD2 matches 10 bases. The V segment lost 0 bases and the J segment 4 bases; nucleotides outside the gene matches: 7. This CDR3 has 16 amino acids. Germline assignment: CDR1 SGDLS and CDR2 YYNGEE. The CDR3 DNA sequence: TGTGCCAGCAGCGTAGATTTGGCTAGCGGGGGTTACGAGCAGTACTTC. This gives the protein CASSVDLASGGYEQYF.

This rearrangement joins TRBV5-4 to TRBJ2-7; perhaps TRBD2 as D (6 bases). The germline V gene encodes CDR1 SGHNT and CDR2 YYREEE (reference sequence). The CDR3 contains 15 residues. Deletions cut 3 bases from V and 4 bases from J, with 17 bases between. CDR3 sequence: CASSSLPGEWYEQYF. CDR3 sequence (DNA): TGTGCCAGCAGCTCCCTACCGGGGGAATGGTACGAGCAGTACTTC.

This chain links TRBV27 with TRBJ1-3, with 8 bases fitting TRBD1. The CDR3 is 15 residues long. Trimming removed 6 bases from V and 0 bases from J; junction bases left unmatched: 4. The germline CDR1 and CDR2 sequences are MNHEY and SMNVEV (reference sequence). CDR3 in DNA: TGTGCCAGCAGGCAACAGGGGGACTCTGGAAACACCATATATTTT. Its protein is CASRQQGDSGNTIYF.

V is TRBV6-6 and J is TRBJ2-1, with a possible D match to TRBD1 (6 bases). V lost 6 bases, J lost 14 bases, and 20 bases lay in between. This CDR3 has 13 residues. Germline-derived CDR1 and CDR2 are MNHNY and SVGAGI (reference sequence). The CDR3 DNA follows: TGTGCCAGCAGCTTCGTCGGGACCCCAGGGGAGTTCTTC. The encoded protein is CASSFVGTPGEFF.